A single sample is the source of the 9 T cell receptor beta chains below, sequenced in a study of shared clonotypes between healthy human individuals. Some clones are missing from TCRdb's copy, which holds only in-frame ones; the method was immunoSEQ multiplex PCR. The table includes about 470,000 clones, around 75% detected once. Sequenced sample: PBMCs. The receptors originated from a woman aged 40 to 50 in good health. Some clones in this sample may be carry-over from other donors' samples.

The chain recombines TRBV6-1 with TRBJ2-7; D is uncertain. The CDR3 sequence is 13 residues long. CDR1 MNHNS and CDR2 SASEGT come from the germline V gene. Trimming took off 6 bases at V and 4 bases at J, with 13 bases between the two ends. CDR3 loop: CASSTERWYEQYF. CDR3 DNA: TGTGCCAGCAGCACGGAACGGTGGTACGAGCAGTACTTC.

V and J are TRBV27 and TRBJ2-1; D not certain. The CDR3 is 16 amino acids. With 2 bases removed from V and 0 bases from J, the gap between germline ends came to 11 bases. Per germline, CDR1 MNHEY and CDR2 SMNVEV (reference sequence). In nucleotides, the CDR3 is TGTGCCAGCAGTTTAAAGGGCAAGAGCTCCTACAATGAGCAGTTCTTC. It encodes CASSLKGKSSYNEQFF.

The rearrangement uses TRBV7-9 and TRBJ2-7; tentative D call: TRBD2 (5 bases). The CDR3 is made up of 16 amino acids. With 1 base removed from V and 4 bases from J, the gap between germline ends came to 17 bases. Germline CDR1 and CDR2: SEHNR and FQNEAQ (reference sequence). CDR3 protein: CASSLGWTRARYEQYF. CDR3 DNA sequence: TGTGCCAGCAGCTTAGGTTGGACGCGGGCACGATACGAGCAGTACTTC.

The chain has TRBV7-2 and TRBJ2-1; D ambiguous. Germline assignment: CDR1 SGHTA and CDR2 FQGNSA. V lost 1 base and J 6 bases, leaving 10 bases between the germline ends. The CDR3 has 14 residues. Here the CDR3 reads CASSLVGRSNEQFF. The DNA for the CDR3 is TGTGCCAGCAGCTTAGTCGGGCGGAGCAATGAGCAGTTCTTC.

The CDR3 sequence: CAWSGGRRVAFF. The CDR3 nucleotides read TGTGCCTGGAGTGGCGGACGGAGGGTAGCTTTCTTT. V usage is TRBV30 and J usage is TRBJ1-1; no clear D gene. The germline gives CDR1 GTSNPN, CDR2 SVGIG (reference sequence). CDR3 length equals 12 residues. V was cut by 1 base and J by 10 bases, with 13 bases left in between.

The chain recombines TRBV30 with TRBJ2-2; perhaps TRBD2 as D (5 bases). Germline V gene sequence: CDR1 GTSNPN, CDR2 SVGIG (reference sequence). This CDR3 has 15 amino acids. Trimming shortened V by 0 bases and J by 4 bases, and 12 bases separated the two germline ends. The CDR3 sequence is CAWSVKGVTTGELFF. The CDR3 DNA follows: TGTGCCTGGAGTGTTAAGGGAGTCACCACCGGGGAGCTGTTTTTT. The variable domain in full, completed from reference TRBV30 and TRBJ2-2, reads SQTIHQWPATLVQPVGSPLSLECTVEGTSNPNLYWYRQAAGRGLQLLFYSVGIGQISSEVPQNLSASRPQDRQFILSSKKLLLSDSGFYLCAWSVKGVTTGELFFGEGSRLTVL.

The J gene is TRBJ1-1, the V gene TRBV9; D ambiguous. Germline V gene data show CDR1 as SGDLS and CDR2 as YYNGEE. The V end was cut by 0 bases, the J end by 6 bases, with 6 bases between. CDR3 size: 12 residues. CDR3 protein: CASSVGGSEAFF. In nucleotides, the CDR3 is TGTGCCAGCAGCGTAGGGGGTTCTGAAGCTTTCTTT.

The chain couples TRBV6-6 to TRBJ2-7; maybe TRBD1 (5 bases). Germline assignment: CDR1 MNHNY and CDR2 SVGAGI (reference sequence). Trimming took 3 bases from V and 7 from J, leaving 13 bases between them. The CDR3 is made up of 13 amino acids. CDR3 residues: CASSYDSPREQYF. The CDR3 DNA is TGTGCCAGCAGTTATGACAGCCCTCGAGAGCAGTACTTC.

V and J are TRBV5-1 and TRBJ2-2; no clear D gene. The CDR3 contains 14 residues. Germline CDR1 and CDR2: SGHRS and YFSETQ. V was pared by 2 bases and J by 0 bases, with 5 bases between. The CDR3 DNA reads as TGCGCCAGCAGCTTAGTCCCGAACACCGGGGAGCTGTTTTTT. It codes for CASSLVPNTGELFF.